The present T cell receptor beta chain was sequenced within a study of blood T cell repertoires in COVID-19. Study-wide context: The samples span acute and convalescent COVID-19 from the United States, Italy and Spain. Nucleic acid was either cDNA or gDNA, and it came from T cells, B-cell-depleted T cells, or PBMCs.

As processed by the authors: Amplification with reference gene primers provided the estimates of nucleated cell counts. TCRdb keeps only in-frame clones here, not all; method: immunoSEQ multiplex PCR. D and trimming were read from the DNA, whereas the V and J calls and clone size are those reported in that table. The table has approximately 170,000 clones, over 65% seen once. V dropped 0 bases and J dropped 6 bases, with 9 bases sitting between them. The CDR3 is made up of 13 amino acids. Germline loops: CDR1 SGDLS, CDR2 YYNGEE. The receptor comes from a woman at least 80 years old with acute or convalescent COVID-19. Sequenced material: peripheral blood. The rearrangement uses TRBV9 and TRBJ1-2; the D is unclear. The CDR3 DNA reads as TGTGCCAGCAGCGTAGGGCAGGTGAATGGCTACACCTTC. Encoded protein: CASSVGQVNGYTF.